One sample yielded the 9 T cell receptor beta chains listed below, sequenced in a study of blood T cells in healthy people across ages. A J-beta primer mix and a sample-barcoded 5' primer were used in a second PCR of roughly 6 to 11 cycles. TCRdb re-derived calls from the 5' RACE reads in MiXCR, one entry per CDR3 protein. In the table there are 550,000 to 800,000 distinct CDR3 sequences, roughly 32% of which are singletons. Sample: blood. Receptors originate from a woman over 75 in good health.

The V and J genes are TRBV7-9 and TRBJ2-2; D unresolved. Germline V lookup: CDR1 SEHNR, CDR2 FQNEAQ (reference sequence). The CDR3 loop spans 14 amino acids. V gave up 3 bases and J gave up 0 bases, with 5 bases separating them. The CDR3 nucleotides read TGTGCCAGCAGCTTCGGAGCGAACACCGGGGAGCTGTTTTTT. It translates to CASSFGANTGELFF.

In nucleotides, the CDR3 is TGTGCCAGCAGTTTGAGGACAGGAGAAGAGACCCAGTACTTC. As protein: CASSLRTGEETQYF. The rearrangement uses TRBV6-5 and TRBJ2-5, with 7 bases fitting TRBD1. V was pared by 4 bases and J by 3 bases, with 5 bases of the junction left unmatched. This CDR3 has 14 amino acids. Germline values: CDR1 MNHEY, CDR2 SVGAGI.

This clonotype occurred many times. V is TRBV5-6 and J is TRBJ2-7, with 10 positions matching TRBD1. Trimming took 3 bases from V and 5 from J; bases not matched to a gene: 5. There are 14 residues in the CDR3. CDR1 SGHDT and CDR2 YYEEEE come from the germline V gene. The CDR3 nucleotides are TGTGCCAGCAGCTCGGCGACAGGGGGCCACGAGCAGTACTTC. Translation gives CASSSATGGHEQYF.

Regarding this clonotype: As the CDR3 is not closed by the conserved phenylalanine or tryptophan, this likely results from a read error. The chain carries TRBV5-1 and TRBJ1-2; a possible D gene is TRBD1 (5 bases). Trimming removed 0 bases from V and 6 bases from J, with 6 bases in between. Per the germline V gene, CDR1 is SGHRS and CDR2 is YFSETQ. This CDR3 region has 12 residues. The CDR3 DNA reads as TGCGCCAGCAGCTTGGTAGGGGATGGCTACACCGTC. Its protein product is CASSLVGDGYTV.

Worth noting for this clonotype: A read error may be the cause here, since a much bigger clone is one base away. This sequence joins TRBV10-3 and TRBJ1-6; no firm D call. From germline, CDR1 is ENHRY and CDR2 SYGVKD. The CDR3 runs to 10 residues. CDR3 sequence reads: CAIGPSPPHF. The CDR3 region has the DNA TGTGCCATCGGGCCTTCACCCCCCCACTTT.

This clonotype occurred many times. V usage is TRBV9 and J usage is TRBJ2-1, with D possibly matching TRBD2 (5 bases). Germline loops: CDR1 SGDLS, CDR2 YYNGEE. The CDR3 has 14 amino acids. V was trimmed by 3 bases and J by 4 bases, leaving 11 bases between them. The CDR3 loop reads CASSEDLRYNEQFF. Here the CDR3 DNA reads TGTGCCAGCAGCGAGGACTTACGGTACAATGAGCAGTTCTTC.

This clonotype was observed at least ten times. The chain joins TRBV7-2 to TRBJ2-7; 8 nucleotides agree with TRBD1. Unmatched junction bases numbered 6, after V lost 3 bases and J lost 5 bases. CDR3 size: 14 residues. Germline loops: CDR1 SGHTA, CDR2 FQGNSA. This chain's CDR3 is CASSLDRVKNEQYF. CDR3 sequence (DNA): TGTGCCAGCAGCTTGGACAGGGTGAAGAACGAGCAGTACTTC.

This clonotype was detected many times. The J gene is TRBJ2-3, the V gene TRBV7-2; 13 bases line up with TRBD2. This CDR3 comprises 17 residues. The germline CDR1 and CDR2 sequences are SGHTA and FQGNSA. After removal of 5 bases from V and 6 bases from J, the junction contained 11 bases not matched to a gene. CDR3 DNA sequence: TGTGCCAGCAGCCGTGTACTAGCGGGGGGGCCTGAGGATACGCAGTATTTT. The encoded protein is CASSRVLAGGPEDTQYF.

CDR3: CASSLVRGDKNNEQFF. Written as DNA, the CDR3 is TGTGCCAGCAGCTTAGTGAGGGGCGACAAAAACAATGAGCAGTTCTTC. The chain is built from TRBV7-2 and TRBJ2-1; D possibly matches TRBD1 or TRBD2 (5 bases each). The ends were cut back, 1 base at V and 5 bases at J, with 15 bases in the middle. The CDR3 has 16 residues. Germline V lookup: CDR1 SGHTA, CDR2 FQGNSA.